These T cell receptor beta chains were read from a single sample in a study of CD8 T cells in Susac syndrome. TCRdb recomputed calls from the immunoSEQ multiplex PCR reads with MiXCR, one row per CDR3 protein. The repertoire holds some 300,000 distinct CDR3 sequences, with about 85% as singletons. Sequenced sample: CD8+ T cells from PBMCs. These receptors originate from a human donor with multiple sclerosis. Both conserved end residues are part of each CDR3. A D gene is named only where the DNA matches it firmly. Clone size is given for some rows only: seen once, a few or many times, or a class if the clone is expanded.

cdr3_aa	cdr3_nt	j_call	v_call	clone_size	d_call
CASSLGQALSANTGELFF	TGCGCCAGCAGCTTAGGACAGGCGCTTTCAGCGAACACCGGGGAGCTGTTTTTT	TRBJ2-2	TRBV5-1	NA	TRBD1
CASSFSSTYEQYF	TGTGCCAGCAGCTTTTCTTCAACCTACGAGCAGTACTTC	TRBJ2-7	TRBV13	few	NA
CASSDLNTGELFF	TGTGCCAGCAGTGACTTGAACACCGGGGAGCTGTTTTTT	TRBJ2-2	TRBV6-1	few	NA
CASTVETQYF	TGTGCCAGCACCGTAGAGACCCAGTACTTC	TRBJ2-5	TRBV21-1	NA	NA
CASSHPGQNTGELFF	TGTGCCAGCAGCCATCCGGGACAAAACACCGGGGAGCTGTTTTTT	TRBJ2-2	TRBV7-9	NA	NA
CATSPDRQPREKLFF	TGTGCCACCAGCCCCGACAGGCAGCCAAGGGAAAAACTGTTTTTT	TRBJ1-4	TRBV15	NA	NA
CAWNTHREGYEQYF	TGTGCCTGGAATACCCACAGGGAAGGGTACGAGCAGTACTTC	TRBJ2-7	TRBV30	once	NA
CASSLLASYNEQFF	TGTGCCAGCAGTTTACTAGCCTCCTACAATGAGCAGTTCTTC	TRBJ2-1	TRBV28	NA	NA
CASSEQTGELFF	TGTGCCAGCAGTGAACAAACCGGGGAGCTGTTTTTT	TRBJ2-2	TRBV25-1	NA	NA
CASTARQGANEKLFF	TGTGCCAGCACCGCGAGACAGGGCGCTAATGAAAAACTGTTTTTT	TRBJ1-4	TRBV27	NA	TRBD1
CASSQLQELPYEQYF	TGTGCCAGCAGCCAATTACAGGAACTCCCCTACGAGCAGTACTTC	TRBJ2-7	TRBV4-2	NA	NA
CASSEALGGRDEQFF	TGTGCCAGCAGTGAAGCGCTGGGGGGGCGCGATGAGCAGTTCTTC	TRBJ2-1	TRBV6-1	NA	NA
CSVEGRKYEQYF	TGCAGCGTTGAGGGACGCAAATACGAGCAGTACTTC	TRBJ2-7	TRBV29-1	NA	NA
CAIRGRYNEQFF	TGTGCCATCCGGGGCCGATACAATGAGCAGTTCTTC	TRBJ2-1	TRBV2	NA	NA
CASSSGADYGDEQFF	TGTGCCAGCAGCTCGGGGGCCGACTATGGGGATGAGCAGTTCTTC	TRBJ2-1	TRBV7-6	NA	NA
CASSLGGDTEAFF	TGTGCCAGCAGTTTAGGCGGGGACACTGAAGCTTTCTTT	TRBJ1-1	TRBV9	few	NA
CASSTDRGLNQPQHF	TGTGCCAGCAGTACGGACAGGGGGTTGAATCAGCCCCAGCATTTT	TRBJ1-5	TRBV6-1	NA	TRBD1
CASSYSRTGADEQYF	TGTGCCAGCAGTTACTCGAGGACAGGGGCGGACGAGCAGTACTTC	TRBJ2-7	TRBV6-2/TRBV6-3	NA	TRBD1
CASSYSAGTKGYEQYF	TGTGCCAGCAGTTACTCCGCAGGAACTAAGGGGTACGAGCAGTACTTC	TRBJ2-7	TRBV6-5	NA	NA
CASSLTLAFTDTQYF	TGTGCCAGCAGCTTAACCCTGGCCTTCACAGATACGCAGTATTTT	TRBJ2-3	TRBV7-6	NA	NA